The present T cell receptor (beta chain) was sequenced within a study of T cell responses to AZD1222 COVID-19 vaccine. Some clones are missing from TCRdb's copy, which holds only in-frame ones; the method was immunoSEQ multiplex PCR. The data contain 52,000 or so clones, more than 80% of them seen just once; the ten biggest clones take up roughly 19%. Overall study findings and caveats: Recipients of two AZD1222 doses showed rising Spike-specific TCR breadth and depth.

The V gene's germline CDR1 is MNHEY and CDR2 SMNVEV (reference sequence). Trimming cost V 5 bases and J 1 base; bases outside gene matches: 6. The CDR3 totals 15 residues. The count of this clone is one. Antigen specificity is unknown. The receptor's source is an adult in good health. Source: peripheral blood, taken on day 0 of MenACWY control vaccination. The chain carries TRBV27 and TRBJ2-3, with 7 nucleotides matching TRBD2. CDR3 region: CASSPRRGGTDTQYF. CDR3 DNA: TGTGCCAGCAGTCCCCGTCGGGGGGGCACAGATACGCAGTATTTT.